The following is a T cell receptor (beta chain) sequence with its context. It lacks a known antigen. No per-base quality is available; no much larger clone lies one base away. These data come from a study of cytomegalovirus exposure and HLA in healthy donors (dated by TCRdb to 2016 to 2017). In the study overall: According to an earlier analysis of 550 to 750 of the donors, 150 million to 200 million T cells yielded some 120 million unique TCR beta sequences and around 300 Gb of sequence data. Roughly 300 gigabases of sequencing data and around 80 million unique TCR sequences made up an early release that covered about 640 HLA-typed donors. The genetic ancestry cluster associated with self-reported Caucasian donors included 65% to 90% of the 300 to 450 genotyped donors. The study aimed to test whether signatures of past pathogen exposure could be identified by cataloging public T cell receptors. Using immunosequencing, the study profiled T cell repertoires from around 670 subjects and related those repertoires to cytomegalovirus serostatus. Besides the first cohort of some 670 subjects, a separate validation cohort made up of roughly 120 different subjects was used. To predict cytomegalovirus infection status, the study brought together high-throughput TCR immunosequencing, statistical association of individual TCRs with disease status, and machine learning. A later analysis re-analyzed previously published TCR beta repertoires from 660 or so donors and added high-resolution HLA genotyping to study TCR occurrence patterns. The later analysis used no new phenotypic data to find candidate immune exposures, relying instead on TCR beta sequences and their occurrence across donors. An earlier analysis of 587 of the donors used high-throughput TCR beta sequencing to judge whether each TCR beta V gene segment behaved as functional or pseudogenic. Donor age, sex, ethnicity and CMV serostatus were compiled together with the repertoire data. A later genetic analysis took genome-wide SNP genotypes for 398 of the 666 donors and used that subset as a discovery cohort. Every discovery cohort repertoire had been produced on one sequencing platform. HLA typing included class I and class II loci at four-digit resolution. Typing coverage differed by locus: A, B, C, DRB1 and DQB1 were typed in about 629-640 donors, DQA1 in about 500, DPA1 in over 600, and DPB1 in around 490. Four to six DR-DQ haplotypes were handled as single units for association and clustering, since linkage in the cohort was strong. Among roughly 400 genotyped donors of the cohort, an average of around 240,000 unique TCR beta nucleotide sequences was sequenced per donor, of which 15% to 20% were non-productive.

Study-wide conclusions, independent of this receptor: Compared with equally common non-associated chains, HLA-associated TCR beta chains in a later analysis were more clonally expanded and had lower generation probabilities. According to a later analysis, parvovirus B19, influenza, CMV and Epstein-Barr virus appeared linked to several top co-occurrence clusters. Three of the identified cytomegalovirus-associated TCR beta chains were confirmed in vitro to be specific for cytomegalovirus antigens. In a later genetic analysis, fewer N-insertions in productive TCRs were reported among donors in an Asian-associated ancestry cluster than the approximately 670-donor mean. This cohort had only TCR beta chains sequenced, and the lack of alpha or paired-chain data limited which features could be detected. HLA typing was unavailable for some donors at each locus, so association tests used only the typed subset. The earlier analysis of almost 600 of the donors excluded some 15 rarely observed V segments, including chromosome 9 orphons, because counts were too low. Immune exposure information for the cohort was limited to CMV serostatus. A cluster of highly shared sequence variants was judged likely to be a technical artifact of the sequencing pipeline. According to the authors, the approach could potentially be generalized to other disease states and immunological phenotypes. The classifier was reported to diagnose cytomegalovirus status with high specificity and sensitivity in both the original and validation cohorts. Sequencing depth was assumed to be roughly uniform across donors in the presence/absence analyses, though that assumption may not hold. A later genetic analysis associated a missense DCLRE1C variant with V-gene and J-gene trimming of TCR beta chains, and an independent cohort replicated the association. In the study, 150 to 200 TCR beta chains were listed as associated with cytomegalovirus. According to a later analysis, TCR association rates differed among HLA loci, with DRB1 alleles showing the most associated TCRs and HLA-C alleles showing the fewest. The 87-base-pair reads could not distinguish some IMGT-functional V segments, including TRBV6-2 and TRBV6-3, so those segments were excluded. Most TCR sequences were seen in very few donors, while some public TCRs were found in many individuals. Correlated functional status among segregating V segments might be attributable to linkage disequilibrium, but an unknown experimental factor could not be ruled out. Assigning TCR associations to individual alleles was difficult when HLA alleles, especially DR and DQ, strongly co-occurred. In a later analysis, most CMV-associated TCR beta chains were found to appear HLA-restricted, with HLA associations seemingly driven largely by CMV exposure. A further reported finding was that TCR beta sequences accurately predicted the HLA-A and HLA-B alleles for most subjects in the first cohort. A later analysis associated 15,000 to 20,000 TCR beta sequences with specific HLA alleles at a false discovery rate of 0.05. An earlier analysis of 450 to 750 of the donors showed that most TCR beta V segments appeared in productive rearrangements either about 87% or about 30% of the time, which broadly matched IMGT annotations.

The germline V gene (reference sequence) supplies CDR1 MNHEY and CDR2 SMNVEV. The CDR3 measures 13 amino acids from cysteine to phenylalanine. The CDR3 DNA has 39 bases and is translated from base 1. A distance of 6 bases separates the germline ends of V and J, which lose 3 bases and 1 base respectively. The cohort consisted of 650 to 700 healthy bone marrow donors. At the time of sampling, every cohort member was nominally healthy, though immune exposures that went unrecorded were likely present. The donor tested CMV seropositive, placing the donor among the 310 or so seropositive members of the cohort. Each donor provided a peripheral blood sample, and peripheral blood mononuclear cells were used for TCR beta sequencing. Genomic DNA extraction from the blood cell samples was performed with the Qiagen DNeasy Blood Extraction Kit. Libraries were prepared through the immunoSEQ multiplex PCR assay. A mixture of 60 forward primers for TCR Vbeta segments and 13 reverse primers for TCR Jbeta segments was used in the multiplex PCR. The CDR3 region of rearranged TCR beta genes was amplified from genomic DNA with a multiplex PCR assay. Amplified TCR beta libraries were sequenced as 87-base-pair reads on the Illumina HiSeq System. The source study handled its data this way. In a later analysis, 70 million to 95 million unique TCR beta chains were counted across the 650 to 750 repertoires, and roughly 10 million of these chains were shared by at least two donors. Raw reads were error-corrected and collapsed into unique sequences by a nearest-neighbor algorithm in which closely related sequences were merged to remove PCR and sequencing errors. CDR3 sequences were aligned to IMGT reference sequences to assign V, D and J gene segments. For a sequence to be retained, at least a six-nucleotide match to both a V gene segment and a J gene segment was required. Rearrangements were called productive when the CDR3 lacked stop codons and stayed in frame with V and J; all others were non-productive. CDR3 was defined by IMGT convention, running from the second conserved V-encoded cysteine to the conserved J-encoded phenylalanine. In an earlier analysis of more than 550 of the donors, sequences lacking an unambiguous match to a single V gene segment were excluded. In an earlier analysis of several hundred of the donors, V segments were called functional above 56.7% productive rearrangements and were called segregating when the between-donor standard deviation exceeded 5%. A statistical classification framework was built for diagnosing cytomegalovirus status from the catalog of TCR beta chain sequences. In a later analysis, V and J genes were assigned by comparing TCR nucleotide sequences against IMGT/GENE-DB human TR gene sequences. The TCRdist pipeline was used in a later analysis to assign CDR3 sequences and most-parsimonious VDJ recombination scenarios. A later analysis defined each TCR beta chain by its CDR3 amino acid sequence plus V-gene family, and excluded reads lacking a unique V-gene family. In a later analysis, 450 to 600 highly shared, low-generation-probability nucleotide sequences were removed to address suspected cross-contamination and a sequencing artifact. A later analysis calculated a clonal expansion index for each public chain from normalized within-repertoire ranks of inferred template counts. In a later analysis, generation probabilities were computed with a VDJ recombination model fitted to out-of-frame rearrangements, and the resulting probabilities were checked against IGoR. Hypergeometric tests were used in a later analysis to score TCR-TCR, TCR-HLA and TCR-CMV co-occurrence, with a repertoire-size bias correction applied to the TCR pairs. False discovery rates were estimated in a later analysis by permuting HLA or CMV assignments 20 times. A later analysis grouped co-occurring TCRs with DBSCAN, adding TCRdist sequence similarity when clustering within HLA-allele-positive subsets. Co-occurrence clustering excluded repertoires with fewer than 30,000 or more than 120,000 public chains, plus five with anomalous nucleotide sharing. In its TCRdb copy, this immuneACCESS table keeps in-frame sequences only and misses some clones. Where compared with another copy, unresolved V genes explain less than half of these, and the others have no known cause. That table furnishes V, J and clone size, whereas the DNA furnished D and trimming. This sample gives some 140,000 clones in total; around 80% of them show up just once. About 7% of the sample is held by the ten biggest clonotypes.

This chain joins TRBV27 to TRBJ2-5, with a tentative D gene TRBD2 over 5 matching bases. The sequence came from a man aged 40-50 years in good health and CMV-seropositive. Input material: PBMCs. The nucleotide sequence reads TGTGCCAGCAGTTTCAGCGGCCAAGAGACCCAGTACTTC. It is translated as CASSFSGQETQYF.